These T cell receptor beta chains were read from a single sample in a study of response to subunit inactivated influenza vaccine. TCRdb used MiXCR to reprocess the RT-PCR reads, holding one entry per CDR3 protein. The repertoire holds about 780,000 distinct CDR3 sequences, with approximately 18% as singletons. Sample: PBMCs from blood, taken approximately 5 days after vaccination. Receptor source: a man over 45 who received an inactivated influenza vaccine. Both conserved end residues are part of each CDR3. The order of the fields is V gene, J gene, CDR3 length, clone size, D gene, CDR3 protein, CDR3 DNA. The D gene is left open where the match is weak. Not all rows give a size; the values are once, few, many and, for expanded clones, a class.

V: TRBV24-1
J: TRBJ2-3
length: 14
size: many
D: NA
CDR3: CATSDPGRTDTQYF
DNA: TGTGCCACCAGTGACCCGGGAAGAACAGATACGCAGTATTTT

V: TRBV20-1
J: TRBJ2-7
length: 14
size: NA
D: NA
CDR3: CSAPSGRGPYEQYF
DNA: TGCAGTGCTCCGTCTGGGCGGGGCCCCTACGAGCAGTACTTC

V: TRBV7-2
J: TRBJ1-5
length: 15
size: NA
D: NA
CDR3: CASSRMWGDNQPQHF
DNA: TGTGCCAGCAGCCGGATGTGGGGAGACAATCAGCCCCAGCATTTT

V: TRBV20-1
J: TRBJ2-5
length: 14
size: few
D: TRBD1
CDR3: CSARWDSHQETQYF
DNA: TGCAGTGCTAGGTGGGACAGCCACCAAGAGACCCAGTACTTC

V: TRBV4-2
J: TRBJ2-1
length: 15
size: many
D: NA
CDR3: CASSPRADRLNEQFF
DNA: TGTGCCAGCAGCCCAAGAGCTGACAGGCTCAATGAGCAGTTCTTC

V: TRBV6-9
J: TRBJ1-2
length: 13
size: few
D: NA
CDR3: CARENDRNYGYTF
DNA: TGTGCCAGGGAGAATGACAGGAACTATGGCTACACCTTC

V: TRBV6-5
J: TRBJ2-7
length: 14
size: few
D: NA
CDR3: CASSYAGTSYEQYF
DNA: TGTGCCAGCAGTTATGCGGGGACGTCCTACGAGCAGTACTTC

V: TRBV4-3
J: TRBJ2-7
length: 16
size: NA
D: TRBD2
CDR3: CASSQDLADPSYEQYF
DNA: TGCGCCAGCAGCCAAGACCTAGCGGACCCCTCCTACGAGCAGTACTTC

V: TRBV20-1
J: TRBJ1-4
length: 14
size: many
D: NA
CDR3: CSAREGGTNEKLFF
DNA: TGCAGTGCTAGAGAAGGGGGGACTAATGAAAAACTGTTTTTT

V: TRBV11-1
J: TRBJ2-1
length: 16
size: NA
D: TRBD2
CDR3: CASSHGTSGRGYEQFF
DNA: TGTGCCAGCAGCCATGGGACTAGCGGGAGAGGGTATGAGCAGTTCTTC

V: TRBV15
J: TRBJ2-7
length: 15
size: few
D: NA
CDR3: CATSREVGGGYEQYF
DNA: TGTGCCACCAGCAGAGAAGTTGGAGGGGGCTACGAGCAGTACTTC

V: TRBV15
J: TRBJ2-3
length: 15
size: NA
D: NA
CDR3: CATSFQYLIADTQYF
DNA: TGTGCCACCAGTTTCCAGTACCTAATCGCGGATACGCAGTATTTT

V: TRBV2
J: TRBJ2-2
length: 15
size: once
D: NA
CDR3: CASRRHGGDTGELFF
DNA: TGTGCCAGCAGGCGTCACGGTGGGGACACCGGGGAGCTGTTTTTT

V: TRBV5-1
J: TRBJ2-5
length: 12
size: many
D: NA
CDR3: CASSLSAETQYF
DNA: TGCGCCAGCAGCCTGAGCGCCGAGACCCAGTACTTC

V: TRBV27
J: TRBJ2-1
length: 14
size: NA
D: TRBD2
CDR3: CASSQLAAHNEQFF
DNA: TGTGCCAGCAGCCAACTAGCGGCTCACAATGAGCAGTTCTTC

V: TRBV6-1
J: TRBJ2-3
length: 14
size: NA
D: NA
CDR3: CASSQGKWWDTQYF
DNA: TGTGCCAGCAGTCAGGGGAAGTGGTGGGATACGCAGTATTTT

V: TRBV6-1
J: TRBJ1-5
length: 13
size: few
D: NA
CDR3: CASSLYRAQPQHF
DNA: TGTGCCAGCAGTCTCTACAGGGCACAGCCCCAGCATTTT

V: TRBV5-6
J: TRBJ1-1
length: 16
size: NA
D: NA
CDR3: CASSLGWGRMNTEAFF
DNA: TGTGCCAGCAGCTTGGGTTGGGGCAGGATGAACACTGAAGCTTTCTTT

V: TRBV12-3/TRBV12-4
J: TRBJ2-1
length: 16
size: NA
D: TRBD2
CDR3: CASSPRTSGGIDEQFF
DNA: TGTGCCAGCAGCCCTAGGACTAGCGGGGGGATCGATGAGCAGTTCTTC

V: TRBV5-1
J: TRBJ2-5
length: 14
size: few
D: TRBD2
CDR3: CASSFGTSQETQYF
DNA: TGCGCCAGCAGCTTCGGGACTAGCCAAGAGACCCAGTACTTC

V: TRBV27
J: TRBJ2-3
length: 14
size: NA
D: NA
CDR3: CASSLVTGVDTQYF
DNA: TGTGCCAGCAGTTTGGTGACCGGTGTGGATACGCAGTATTTT

V: TRBV20-1
J: TRBJ1-1
length: 15
size: NA
D: NA
CDR3: CSARDRRGLDNEAFF
DNA: TGCAGTGCTAGAGATCGGCGGGGGCTTGACAATGAAGCTTTCTTT

V: TRBV2
J: TRBJ2-1
length: 17
size: NA
D: NA
CDR3: CTFTLNSRTEIQHEQFF
DNA: TGTACCTTCACTCTAAATTCCAGGACAGAGATTCAGCATGAGCAGTTCTTC

V: TRBV6-5
J: TRBJ2-3
length: 18
size: NA
D: TRBD2
CDR3: CASSSGLAGGPGFDTQYF
DNA: TGTGCCAGCAGTTCCGGACTAGCGGGGGGGCCGGGTTTCGATACGCAGTATTTT

V: TRBV4-3
J: TRBJ2-1
length: 15
size: few
D: TRBD2
CDR3: CASSQDFTGGGEQFF
DNA: TGCGCCAGCAGCCAAGATTTCACGGGGGGAGGCGAGCAGTTCTTC

V: TRBV6-1
J: TRBJ2-7
length: 14
size: NA
D: NA
CDR3: CASNPGSDGNEQYF
DNA: TGTGCCAGCAACCCCGGCTCGGACGGAAACGAGCAGTACTTC

V: TRBV28
J: TRBJ2-1
length: 15
size: NA
D: NA
CDR3: CASSLLQVTYNEQFF
DNA: TGTGCCAGCAGTTTACTGCAGGTCACCTACAATGAGCAGTTCTTC

V: TRBV12-3/TRBV12-4
J: TRBJ2-5
length: 13
size: NA
D: NA
CDR3: CASRTGTQETQYF
DNA: TGTGCCAGCAGGACCGGGACCCAAGAGACCCAGTACTTC

V: TRBV9
J: TRBJ2-7
length: 16
size: NA
D: TRBD2
CDR3: CASSVAWASGVYEQYF
DNA: TGTGCCAGCAGCGTAGCTTGGGCTAGCGGGGTCTACGAGCAGTACTTC

V: TRBV24-1
J: TRBJ2-1
length: 14
size: NA
D: NA
CDR3: CATSDDRTYNEQFF
DNA: TGTGCCACCAGTGACGACAGGACCTACAATGAGCAGTTCTTC

V: TRBV20-1
J: TRBJ1-2
length: 12
size: many
D: TRBD1
CDR3: CSASDREHGYTF
DNA: TGCAGTGCCAGCGACAGGGAACATGGCTACACCTTC

V: TRBV5-5
J: TRBJ1-1
length: 12
size: many
D: NA
CDR3: CASSPGLAEAFF
DNA: TGTGCCAGCAGCCCTGGCTTGGCTGAAGCTTTCTTT

V: TRBV7-2
J: TRBJ2-1
length: 13
size: many
D: NA
CDR3: CASSLGVGNEQFF
DNA: TGTGCCAGCAGCTTAGGGGTGGGCAATGAGCAGTTCTTC

V: TRBV7-9
J: TRBJ1-2
length: 15
size: few
D: TRBD1
CDR3: CASSLWQGANYGYTF
DNA: TGTGCCAGCAGCTTATGGCAGGGGGCAAATTATGGCTACACCTTC

V: TRBV7-2
J: TRBJ2-7
length: 13
size: few
D: NA
CDR3: CASSYPHRHEQYF
DNA: TGTGCCAGCAGCTACCCTCATAGACACGAGCAGTACTTC

V: TRBV7-2
J: TRBJ1-1
length: 14
size: NA
D: NA
CDR3: CASSSSGGRTEAFF
DNA: TGTGCCAGCAGCTCTTCCGGGGGGCGGACTGAAGCTTTCTTT

V: TRBV5-1
J: TRBJ1-1
length: 16
size: few
D: NA
CDR3: CASSLEGGVRNTEAFF
DNA: TGCGCCAGCAGCTTGGAGGGGGGGGTTCGGAACACTGAAGCTTTCTTT

V: TRBV3-1
J: TRBJ1-2
length: 11
size: many
D: NA
CDR3: CASSHLDGYTF
DNA: TGTGCCAGCAGCCACCTGGATGGCTACACCTTC

V: TRBV6-5
J: TRBJ1-6
length: 15
size: few
D: TRBD1
CDR3: CASSYGTGVDSPLHF
DNA: TGTGCCAGCAGTTACGGGACAGGGGTGGATTCACCCCTCCACTTT

V: TRBV7-4
J: TRBJ2-7
length: 17
size: few
D: TRBD2
CDR3: CASSLGLGGRGAYEQYF
DNA: TGTGCCAGCAGCTTAGGGCTAGGCGGGAGAGGAGCCTACGAGCAGTACTTC

V: TRBV27
J: TRBJ2-1
length: 14
size: few
D: NA
CDR3: CASSPTLGGSEQFF
DNA: TGTGCCAGCAGTCCAACTTTAGGGGGAAGTGAGCAGTTCTTC

V: TRBV28
J: TRBJ2-1
length: 12
size: NA
D: NA
CDR3: CAIGQLGNEQFF
DNA: TGTGCCATCGGGCAATTGGGGAATGAGCAGTTCTTC

V: TRBV20-1
J: TRBJ2-1
length: 10
size: many
D: NA
CDR3: CSARRDEQFF
DNA: TGCAGTGCTAGGCGGGATGAGCAGTTCTTC

V: TRBV27
J: TRBJ1-2
length: 13
size: NA
D: NA
CDR3: CASSFGQLYGYTF
DNA: TGTGCCAGCAGCTTTGGACAGCTTTATGGCTACACCTTC

V: TRBV12-3/TRBV12-4
J: TRBJ2-7
length: 14
size: few
D: NA
CDR3: CASSWGEGAYEQYF
DNA: TGTGCCAGCAGTTGGGGGGAGGGGGCCTACGAGCAGTACTTC

V: TRBV7-2
J: TRBJ2-7
length: 15
size: NA
D: NA
CDR3: CASSPGRVENYEQYF
DNA: TGTGCCAGCAGCCCAGGCAGGGTGGAAAACTACGAGCAGTACTTC

V: TRBV5-6
J: TRBJ1-2
length: 14
size: NA
D: NA
CDR3: CASSLGRGAGFYTF
DNA: TGTGCCAGCAGCTTGGGTCGAGGGGCAGGATTCTACACCTTC

V: TRBV20-1
J: TRBJ2-1
length: 16
size: NA
D: TRBD2
CDR3: CSARSGLAGSRSEQFF
DNA: TGCAGTGCTAGGTCCGGACTAGCGGGCTCCCGGAGTGAGCAGTTCTTC

V: TRBV15
J: TRBJ2-5
length: 16
size: NA
D: NA
CDR3: CATSRLADVGIETQYF
DNA: TGTGCCACCAGCAGACTCGCAGACGTGGGAATAGAGACCCAGTACTTC

V: TRBV6-1
J: TRBJ2-5
length: 15
size: few
D: TRBD1
CDR3: CASSGTGDYQETQYF
DNA: TGTGCCAGCAGTGGGACAGGGGACTACCAAGAGACCCAGTACTTC

V: TRBV24-1
J: TRBJ2-3
length: 16
size: few
D: NA
CDR3: CATSDPERVPSDTQYF
DNA: TGTGCCACCAGTGACCCCGAGAGAGTGCCCTCCGATACGCAGTATTTT

V: TRBV7-2
J: TRBJ2-1
length: 16
size: NA
D: TRBD2
CDR3: CASSPQWRAGGGEQFF
DNA: TGTGCCAGCAGCCCCCAGTGGCGAGCGGGAGGTGGTGAGCAGTTCTTC

V: TRBV7-6
J: TRBJ2-2
length: 15
size: NA
D: NA
CDR3: CASSPAVYNTGELFF
DNA: TGTGCCAGCAGCCCTGCGGTTTACAATACCGGGGAGCTGTTTTTT

V: TRBV20-1
J: TRBJ1-2
length: 12
size: few
D: NA
CDR3: CSARTVFYGYTF
DNA: TGCAGTGCCAGGACAGTATTCTATGGCTACACCTTC

V: TRBV12-3/TRBV12-4
J: TRBJ2-1
length: 12
size: many
D: NA
CDR3: CASSLGTSEQFF
DNA: TGTGCCAGCAGTTTAGGGACCTCTGAGCAGTTCTTC

V: TRBV12-3/TRBV12-4
J: TRBJ1-5
length: 15
size: NA
D: TRBD1
CDR3: CASSRDRLSNQPQHF
DNA: TGTGCCAGCAGTCGGGACAGGTTAAGCAATCAGCCCCAGCATTTT

V: TRBV10-3
J: TRBJ1-2
length: 13
size: NA
D: NA
CDR3: CAISETGNHGYTF
DNA: TGTGCCATCAGTGAGACAGGGAACCACGGCTACACCTTC

V: TRBV25-1
J: TRBJ2-3
length: 15
size: few
D: TRBD2
CDR3: CASSEFGGSTDTQYF
DNA: TGTGCCAGCAGTGAATTCGGGGGGAGCACAGATACGCAGTATTTT